This TCR beta chain was found in a study of T cell repertoires in cytomegalovirus infection. This clonotype was seen only a few times. Its antigen remains unknown. MiXCR, applied by TCRdb to the reads, yields one record per CDR3 protein. The sample carries about 890,000 distinct CDR3 sequences, under 40% recorded once. CDR3 size: 17 residues. V was shortened by 0 bases and J by 0 bases, with 15 bases between the two germline ends. Germline assignment: CDR1 SGHDT and CDR2 YYEEEE. The sample in question was cultured CD8+ T cells from PBMCs, obtained from culture after CMV antigen stimulation. The chain links TRBV5-6 to TRBJ1-1, with D possibly TRBD1 on 6 matching bases. The source of this sequence is a human donor in good health (CMV status not recorded). Some clones in this sample may be carry-over from other donors' samples. CDR3 sequence: CASSLAGRGLMNTEAFF. The CDR3 bases are TGTGCCAGCAGCTTGGCGGGGAGGGGGTTGATGAACACTGAAGCTTTCTTT.